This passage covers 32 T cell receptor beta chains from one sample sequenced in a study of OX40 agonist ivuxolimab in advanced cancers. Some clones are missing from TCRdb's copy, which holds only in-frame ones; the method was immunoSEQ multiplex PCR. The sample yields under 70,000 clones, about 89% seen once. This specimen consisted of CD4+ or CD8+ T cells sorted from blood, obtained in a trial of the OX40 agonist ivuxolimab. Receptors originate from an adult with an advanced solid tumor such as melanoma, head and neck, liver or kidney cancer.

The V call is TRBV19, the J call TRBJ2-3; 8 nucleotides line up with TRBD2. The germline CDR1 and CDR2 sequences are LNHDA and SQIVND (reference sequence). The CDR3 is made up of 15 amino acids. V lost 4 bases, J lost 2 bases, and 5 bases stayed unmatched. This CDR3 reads CASSTPAGATDTQYF. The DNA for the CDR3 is TGTGCCAGTAGTACCCCAGCGGGGGCCACAGATACGCAGTATTTT.

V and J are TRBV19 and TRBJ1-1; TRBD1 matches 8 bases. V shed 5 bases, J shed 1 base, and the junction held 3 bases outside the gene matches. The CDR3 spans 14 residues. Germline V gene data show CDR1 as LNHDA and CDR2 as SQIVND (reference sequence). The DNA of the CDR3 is TGTGCCAGTAGTCCAGGGACAGGGAACACTGAAGCTTTCTTT. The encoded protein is CASSPGTGNTEAFF.

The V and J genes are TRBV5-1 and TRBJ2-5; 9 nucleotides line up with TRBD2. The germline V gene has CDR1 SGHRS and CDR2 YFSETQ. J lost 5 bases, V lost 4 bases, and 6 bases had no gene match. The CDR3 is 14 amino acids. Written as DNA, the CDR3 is TGCGCCAGCAGCGTCGCGGGAGGGCGCGAGACCCAGTACTTC. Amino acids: CASSVAGGRETQYF.

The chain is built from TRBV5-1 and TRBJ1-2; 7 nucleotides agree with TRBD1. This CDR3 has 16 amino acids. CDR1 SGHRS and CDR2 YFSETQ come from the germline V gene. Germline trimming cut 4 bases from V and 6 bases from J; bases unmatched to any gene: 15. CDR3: CASSPFRQGSTNGYTF. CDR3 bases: TGCGCCAGCAGCCCATTTCGACAGGGATCTACTAATGGCTACACCTTC.

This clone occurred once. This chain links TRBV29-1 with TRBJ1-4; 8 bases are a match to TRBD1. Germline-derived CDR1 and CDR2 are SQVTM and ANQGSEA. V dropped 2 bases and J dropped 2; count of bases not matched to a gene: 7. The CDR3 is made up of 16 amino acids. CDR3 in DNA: TGCAGCGTTGAACTGTACAGGGGGTGGACTAATGAAAAACTGTTTTTT. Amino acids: CSVELYRGWTNEKLFF. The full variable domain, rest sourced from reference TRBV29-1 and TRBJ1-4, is SAVISQKPSRDICQRGTSLTIQCQVDSQVTMMFWYRQQPGQSLTLIATANQGSEATYESGFVIDKFPISRPNLTFSTLTVSNMSPEDSSIYLCSVELYRGWTNEKLFFGSGTQLSVL.

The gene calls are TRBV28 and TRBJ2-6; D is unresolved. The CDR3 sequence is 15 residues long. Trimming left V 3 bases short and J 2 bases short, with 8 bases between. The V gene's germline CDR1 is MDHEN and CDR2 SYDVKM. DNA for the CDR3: TGTGCCAGCAGTTTGGGGTCCGCTGGGGCCAACGTCCTGACTTTC. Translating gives CASSLGSAGANVLTF.

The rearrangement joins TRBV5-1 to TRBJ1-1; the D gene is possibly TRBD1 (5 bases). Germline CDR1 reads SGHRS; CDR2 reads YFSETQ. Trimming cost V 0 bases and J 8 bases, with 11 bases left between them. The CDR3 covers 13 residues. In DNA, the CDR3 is TGCGCCAGCAGCTTGGACCAAAGGGGAGAAGCTTTCTTT. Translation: CASSLDQRGEAFF.

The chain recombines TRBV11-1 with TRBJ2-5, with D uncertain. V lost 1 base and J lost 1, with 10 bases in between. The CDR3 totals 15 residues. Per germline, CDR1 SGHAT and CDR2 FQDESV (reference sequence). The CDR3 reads CASSLGWTVQETQYF. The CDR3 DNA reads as TGTGCCAGCAGCTTAGGATGGACGGTCCAAGAGACCCAGTACTTC.

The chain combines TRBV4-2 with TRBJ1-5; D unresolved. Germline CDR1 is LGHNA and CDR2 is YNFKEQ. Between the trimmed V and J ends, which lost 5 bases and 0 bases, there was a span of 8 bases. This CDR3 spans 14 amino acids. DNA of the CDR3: TGTGCCAGCAGCAGGGCCTATAGCAATCAGCCCCAGCATTTT. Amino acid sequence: CASSRAYSNQPQHF.

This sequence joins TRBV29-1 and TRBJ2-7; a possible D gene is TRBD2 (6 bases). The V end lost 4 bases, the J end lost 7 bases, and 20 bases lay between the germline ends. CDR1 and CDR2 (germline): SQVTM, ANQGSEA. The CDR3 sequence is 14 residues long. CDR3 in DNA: TGCAGCGTTGTAACCGGGACTGCCAGCGGGGAGCAGTACTTC. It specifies CSVVTGTASGEQYF.

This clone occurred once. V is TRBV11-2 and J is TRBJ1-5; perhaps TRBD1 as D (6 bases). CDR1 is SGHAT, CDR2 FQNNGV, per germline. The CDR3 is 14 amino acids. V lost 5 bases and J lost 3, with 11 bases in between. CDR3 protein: CASSPGTYNQPQHF. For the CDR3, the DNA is TGTGCCAGCAGCCCCGGGACATACAATCAGCCCCAGCATTTT. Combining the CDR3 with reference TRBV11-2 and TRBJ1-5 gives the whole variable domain EAGVAQSPRYKIIEKRQSVAFWCNPISGHATLYWYQQILGQGPKLLIQFQNNGVVDDSQLPKDRFSAERLKGVDSTLKIQPAKLEDSAVYLCASSPGTYNQPQHFGDGTRLSIL.

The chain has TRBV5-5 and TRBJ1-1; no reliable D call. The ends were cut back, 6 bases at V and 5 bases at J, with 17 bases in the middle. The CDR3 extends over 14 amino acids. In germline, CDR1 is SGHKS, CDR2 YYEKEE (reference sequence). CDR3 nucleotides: TGTGCCAGCACCCCGGGGAACATTGTTACTGAAGCTTTCTTT. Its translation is CASTPGNIVTEAFF.

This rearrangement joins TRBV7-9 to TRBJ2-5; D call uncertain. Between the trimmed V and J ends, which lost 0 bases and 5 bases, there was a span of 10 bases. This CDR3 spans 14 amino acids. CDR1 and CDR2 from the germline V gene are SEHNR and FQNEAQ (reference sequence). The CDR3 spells CASSLASSRETQYF. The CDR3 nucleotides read TGTGCCAGCAGCTTAGCTTCCAGCCGGGAGACCCAGTACTTC.

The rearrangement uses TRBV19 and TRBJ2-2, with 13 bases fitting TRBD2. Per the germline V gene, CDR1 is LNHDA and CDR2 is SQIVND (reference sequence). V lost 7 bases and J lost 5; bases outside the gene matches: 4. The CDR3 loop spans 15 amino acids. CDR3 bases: TGTGCCAGTACGGCGGGACTAGCGGGAACCGGGGAGCTGTTTTTT. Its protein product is CASTAGLAGTGELFF.

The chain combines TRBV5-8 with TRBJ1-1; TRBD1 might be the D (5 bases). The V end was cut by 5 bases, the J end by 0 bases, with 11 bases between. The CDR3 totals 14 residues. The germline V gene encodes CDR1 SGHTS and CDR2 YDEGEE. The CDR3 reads CASREGNVNTEAFF. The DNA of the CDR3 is TGTGCCAGCAGGGAGGGGAACGTGAACACTGAAGCTTTCTTT.

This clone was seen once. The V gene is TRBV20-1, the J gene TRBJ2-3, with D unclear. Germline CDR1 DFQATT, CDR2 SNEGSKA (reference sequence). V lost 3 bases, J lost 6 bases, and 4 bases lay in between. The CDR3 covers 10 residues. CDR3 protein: CSASGDTQYF. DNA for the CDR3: TGCAGTGCTAGCGGTGATACGCAGTATTTT.

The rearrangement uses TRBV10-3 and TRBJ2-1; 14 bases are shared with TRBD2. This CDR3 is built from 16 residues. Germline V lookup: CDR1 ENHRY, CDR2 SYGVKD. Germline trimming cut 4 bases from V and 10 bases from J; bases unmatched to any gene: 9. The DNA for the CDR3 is TGTGCCATCAGTGTTGAGACTAGCGGGAGGGGGAGGGAGCAGTTCTTC. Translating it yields CAISVETSGRGREQFF.

DNA of the CDR3: TGTGCCAGTAGTAGTCGAGGCACTGAAGCTTTCTTT. It is translated as CASSSRGTEAFF. The chain uses TRBV19 and TRBJ1-1; no clear D. Germline lookup yields CDR1 LNHDA and CDR2 SQIVND (reference sequence). V shed 4 bases and J shed 4 bases, with 7 bases lying between them. The CDR3 runs to 12 residues.

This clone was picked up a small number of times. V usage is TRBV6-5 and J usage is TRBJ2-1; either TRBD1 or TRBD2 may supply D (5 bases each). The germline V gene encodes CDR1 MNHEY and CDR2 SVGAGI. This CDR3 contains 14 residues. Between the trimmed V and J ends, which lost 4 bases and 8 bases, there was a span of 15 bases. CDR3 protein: CASSSGLIGYEQFF. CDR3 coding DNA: TGTGCCAGCAGTTCGGGGCTGATCGGCTATGAGCAGTTCTTC.

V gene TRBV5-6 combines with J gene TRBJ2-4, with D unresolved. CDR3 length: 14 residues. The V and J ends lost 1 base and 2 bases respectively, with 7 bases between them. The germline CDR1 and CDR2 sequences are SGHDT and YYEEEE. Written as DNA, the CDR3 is TGTGCCAGCAGCTTGAACACTCCCAAAAACATTCAGTACTTC. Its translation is CASSLNTPKNIQYF.

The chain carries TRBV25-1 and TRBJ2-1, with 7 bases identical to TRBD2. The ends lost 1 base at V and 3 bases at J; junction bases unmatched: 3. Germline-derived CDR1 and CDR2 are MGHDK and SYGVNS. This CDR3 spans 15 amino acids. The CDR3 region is CASSELRELYNEQFF. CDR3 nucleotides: TGTGCCAGCAGTGAATTGCGGGAGCTCTACAATGAGCAGTTCTTC.

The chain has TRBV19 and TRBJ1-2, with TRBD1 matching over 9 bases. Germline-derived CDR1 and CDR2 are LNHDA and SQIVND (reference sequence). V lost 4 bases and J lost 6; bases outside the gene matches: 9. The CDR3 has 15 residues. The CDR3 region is CASSTSRQGGNGYTF. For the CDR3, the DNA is TGTGCCAGTAGTACCTCAAGACAGGGGGGCAATGGCTACACCTTC.

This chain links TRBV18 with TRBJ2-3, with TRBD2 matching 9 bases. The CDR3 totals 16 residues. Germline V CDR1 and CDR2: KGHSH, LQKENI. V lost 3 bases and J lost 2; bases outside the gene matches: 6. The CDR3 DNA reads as TGTGCCAGCTCACCGCCCGGGACTAGCCTCACAGATACGCAGTATTTT. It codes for CASSPPGTSLTDTQYF. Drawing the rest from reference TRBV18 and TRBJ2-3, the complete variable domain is NAGVMQNPRHLVRRRGQEARLRCSPMKGHSHVYWYRQLPEEGLKFMVYLQKENIIDESGMPKERFSAEFPKEGPSILRIQQVVRGDSAAYFCASSPPGTSLTDTQYFGPGTRLTVL.

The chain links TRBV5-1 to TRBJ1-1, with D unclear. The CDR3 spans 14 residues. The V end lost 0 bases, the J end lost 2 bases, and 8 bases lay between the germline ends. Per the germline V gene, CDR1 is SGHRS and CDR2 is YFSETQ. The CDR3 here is CASSLGQTNTEAFF. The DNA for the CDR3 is TGCGCCAGCAGCTTGGGCCAGACAAACACTGAAGCTTTCTTT.

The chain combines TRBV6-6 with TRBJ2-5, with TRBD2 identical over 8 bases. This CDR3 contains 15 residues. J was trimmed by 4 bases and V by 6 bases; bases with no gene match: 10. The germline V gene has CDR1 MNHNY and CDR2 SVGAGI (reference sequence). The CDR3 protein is CASRPSGSGRETQYF. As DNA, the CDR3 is TGTGCCAGCAGACCAAGCGGGAGCGGGAGAGAGACCCAGTACTTC.

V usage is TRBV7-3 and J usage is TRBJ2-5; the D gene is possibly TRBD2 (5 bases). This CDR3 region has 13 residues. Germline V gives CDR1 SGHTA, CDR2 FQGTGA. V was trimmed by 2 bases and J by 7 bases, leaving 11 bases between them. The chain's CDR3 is CASSLGGERTQYF. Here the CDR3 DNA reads TGTGCCAGCAGCTTAGGAGGAGAAAGGACCCAGTACTTC.

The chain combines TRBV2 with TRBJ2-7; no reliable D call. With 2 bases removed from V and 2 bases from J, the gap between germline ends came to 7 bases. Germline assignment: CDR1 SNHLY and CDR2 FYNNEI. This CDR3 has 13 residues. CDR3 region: CASSEITPYEQYF. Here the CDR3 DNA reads TGTGCCAGCAGTGAAATTACCCCCTACGAGCAGTACTTC.

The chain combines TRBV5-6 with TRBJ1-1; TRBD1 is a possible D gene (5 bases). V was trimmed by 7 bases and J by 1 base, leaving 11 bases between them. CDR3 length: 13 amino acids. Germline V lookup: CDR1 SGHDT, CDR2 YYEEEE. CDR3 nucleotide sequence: TGTGCCAGCGCTTGGGACGGGAACACTGAAGCTTTCTTT. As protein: CASAWDGNTEAFF.

CDR3 protein: CASRREQGTAGELFF. The CDR3, as DNA: TGTGCCAGCAGAAGGGAACAGGGAACCGCCGGGGAGCTGTTTTTT. The chain has TRBV6-5 and TRBJ2-2; tentative D call: TRBD1 (6 bases). Per germline, CDR1 MNHEY and CDR2 SVGAGI. Trimming stripped 6 bases from V and 6 bases from J, with 17 bases between. The CDR3 spans 15 residues.

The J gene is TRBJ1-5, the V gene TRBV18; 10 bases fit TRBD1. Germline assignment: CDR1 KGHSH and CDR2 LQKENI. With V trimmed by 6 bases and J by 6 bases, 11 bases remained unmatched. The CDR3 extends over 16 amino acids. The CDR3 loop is CASSALTGGESQPQHF. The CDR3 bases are TGTGCCAGCTCCGCGCTGACAGGGGGCGAGAGTCAGCCCCAGCATTTT. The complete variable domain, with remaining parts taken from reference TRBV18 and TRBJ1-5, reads NAGVMQNPRHLVRRRGQEARLRCSPMKGHSHVYWYRQLPEEGLKFMVYLQKENIIDESGMPKERFSAEFPKEGPSILRIQQVVRGDSAAYFCASSALTGGESQPQHFGDGTRLSIL.

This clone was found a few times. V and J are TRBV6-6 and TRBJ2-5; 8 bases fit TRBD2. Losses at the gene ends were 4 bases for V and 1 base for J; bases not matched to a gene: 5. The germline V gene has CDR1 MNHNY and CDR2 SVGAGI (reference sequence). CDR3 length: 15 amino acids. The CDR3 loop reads CASSWNLAGQETQYF. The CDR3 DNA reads TGTGCCAGCAGTTGGAACCTAGCGGGCCAAGAGACCCAGTACTTC.

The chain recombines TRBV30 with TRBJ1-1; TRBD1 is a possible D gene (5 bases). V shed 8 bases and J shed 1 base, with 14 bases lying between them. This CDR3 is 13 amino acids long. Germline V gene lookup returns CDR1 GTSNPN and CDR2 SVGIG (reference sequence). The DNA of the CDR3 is TGTGCCCGGGCGAACGGGGGGAACACTGAAGCTTTCTTT. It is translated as CARANGGNTEAFF.